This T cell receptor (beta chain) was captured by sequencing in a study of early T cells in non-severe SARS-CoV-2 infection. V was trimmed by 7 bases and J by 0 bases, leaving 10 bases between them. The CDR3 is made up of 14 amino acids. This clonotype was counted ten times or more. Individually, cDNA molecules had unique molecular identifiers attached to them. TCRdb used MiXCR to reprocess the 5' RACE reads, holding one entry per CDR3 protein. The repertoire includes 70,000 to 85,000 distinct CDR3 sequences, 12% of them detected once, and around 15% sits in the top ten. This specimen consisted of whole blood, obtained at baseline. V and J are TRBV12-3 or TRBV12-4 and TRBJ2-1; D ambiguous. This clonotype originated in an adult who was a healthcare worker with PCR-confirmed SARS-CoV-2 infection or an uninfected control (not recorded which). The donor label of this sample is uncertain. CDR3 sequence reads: CASTWQSSYNEQFF. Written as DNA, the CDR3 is TGTGCCAGCACCTGGCAGAGCTCCTACAATGAGCAGTTCTTC.